The entry below gives a single T cell receptor (beta chain) sequence along with its context. The antigen remains undetermined. This specimen comes from a study of somatic mutations in cytotoxic T cells in rheumatoid arthritis. Positive selection with magnetic beads achieved the isolation of CD4+ and CD8+ cells, followed by a flow cytometry check of purity. Clones were read by immunoSEQ multiplex PCR, and TCRdb kept only the in-frame ones, dropping some. Of over 20,000 clones listed, 82% are singletons. The study, taken as a whole, reports: Antigen targets of the expanded CD8+ clones remained unidentified. Levels of CD8+ T-cell clonality in rheumatoid arthritis patients were statistically indistinguishable from those seen in age-matched healthy controls, with no significant difference. For patients with rheumatoid arthritis, CD8+ clonality went up with age, while healthy controls showed no such change.

V dropped 1 base and J dropped 2; count of bases not matched to a gene: 6. Germline V CDR1 and CDR2: SGHTA, FQGNSA. The CDR3 extends over 16 amino acids. The specimen was CD8+ T cells sorted from blood. The rearrangement joins TRBV7-2 to TRBJ1-2; the match to TRBD1 covers 8 bases. This TCR came from a man aged 50 to 59 in good health. CDR3 nucleotides: TGTGCCAGCAGCTTAGTGCCGGGACAGGCCAACTATGGCTACACCTTC. It yields the protein CASSLVPGQANYGYTF.